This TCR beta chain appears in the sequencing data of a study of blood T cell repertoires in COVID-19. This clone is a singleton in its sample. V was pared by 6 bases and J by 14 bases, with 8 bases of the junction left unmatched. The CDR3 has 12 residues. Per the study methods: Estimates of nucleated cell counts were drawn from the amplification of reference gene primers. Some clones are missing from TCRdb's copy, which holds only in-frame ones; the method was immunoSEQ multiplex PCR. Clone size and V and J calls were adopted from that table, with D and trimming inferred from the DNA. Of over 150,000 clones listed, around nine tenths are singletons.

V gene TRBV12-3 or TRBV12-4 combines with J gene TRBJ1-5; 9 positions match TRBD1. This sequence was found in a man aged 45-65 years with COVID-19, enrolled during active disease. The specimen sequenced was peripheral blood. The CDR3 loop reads CASSPGTGYEHF. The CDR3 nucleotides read TGTGCCAGCAGCCCGGGGACAGGGTATGAGCATTTT.